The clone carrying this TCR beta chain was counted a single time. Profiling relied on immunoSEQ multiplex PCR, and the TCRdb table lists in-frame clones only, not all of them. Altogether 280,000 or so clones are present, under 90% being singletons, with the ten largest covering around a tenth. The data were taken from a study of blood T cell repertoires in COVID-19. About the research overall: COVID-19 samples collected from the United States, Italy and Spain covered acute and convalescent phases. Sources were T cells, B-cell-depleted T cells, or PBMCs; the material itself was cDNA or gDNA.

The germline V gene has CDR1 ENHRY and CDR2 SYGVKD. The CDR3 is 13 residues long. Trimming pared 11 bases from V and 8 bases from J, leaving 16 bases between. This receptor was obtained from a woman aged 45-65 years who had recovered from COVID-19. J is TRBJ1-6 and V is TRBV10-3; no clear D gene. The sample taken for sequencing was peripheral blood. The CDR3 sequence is CAVWTGSDSPLHF. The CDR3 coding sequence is TGTGCCGTCTGGACTGGTAGTGATTCACCCCTCCACTTT.